A single sample gave rise to the 27 T cell receptor beta chains below, sequenced in a study of blood T cell repertoires in COVID-19 (TCRdb year 2020). The library was made by the immunoSEQ multiplex PCR assay. TCRdb stores this immuneACCESS table with in-frame sequences only. Part of the clones is absent; in the studies checked, under half of the shortfall reflects unresolved V genes, and no reason is known for the rest. The sample table records about 250,000 clones; roughly 85% of these occur just once. The leading ten clones occupy roughly 4% of the sample. Specimen: PBMCs or T cells enriched from blood (not recorded which). The receptors derive from a woman aged 25-40 years who had recovered from COVID-19.

The rearrangement uses TRBV19 and TRBJ1-1; D is ambiguous. Trimming stripped 10 bases from V and 4 bases from J, with 10 bases between. This CDR3 contains 11 residues. In germline, CDR1 is LNHDA, CDR2 SQIVND (reference sequence). The CDR3 here is CATLESTEAFF. The CDR3, as DNA: TGTGCCACCTTAGAGAGCACTGAAGCTTTCTTT.

The gene calls are TRBV4-1 and TRBJ2-7; 15 bases line up with TRBD2. This CDR3 is 17 amino acids long. CDR1 is MGHRA, CDR2 YSYEKL, per germline. With 0 bases clipped from V and 4 bases from J, the junction kept 4 bases outside the gene matches. The CDR3 bases are TGCGCCAGCAGCCAAGAGGGGGGACTAGCGGGAGGTTACGAGCAGTACTTC. This encodes CASSQEGGLAGGYEQYF.

The chain recombines TRBV30 with TRBJ1-4; unclear D gene. The CDR3 totals 18 residues. Germline V CDR1 and CDR2: GTSNPN, SVGIG (reference sequence). Trimming stripped 0 bases from V and 5 bases from J, with 22 bases between. CDR3: CAWSVLWTPGYGNEKLFF. DNA of the CDR3: TGTGCCTGGAGTGTACTGTGGACTCCTGGCTATGGGAATGAAAAACTGTTTTTT. Using reference TRBV30 and TRBJ1-4 for the parts outside the CDR3, the full variable domain is SQTIHQWPATLVQPVGSPLSLECTVEGTSNPNLYWYRQAAGRGLQLLFYSVGIGQISSEVPQNLSASRPQDRQFILSSKKLLLSDSGFYLCAWSVLWTPGYGNEKLFFGSGTQLSVL.

This clone was seen only once. V usage is TRBV21-1 and J usage is TRBJ2-1; the table calls TRBD2, which could not be checked here. TRBV21-1 is designated a pseudogene. This CDR3 contains 17 residues. The CDR3, as DNA: TGTGCCAGCAGCAAAACGTCTACTAGCGGGGTGGGCGATGAGCAGTTCTTC. This codes for CASSKTSTSGVGDEQFF.

The genes are TRBV18 and TRBJ1-4, with 7 bases lining up with TRBD1. After removal of 4 bases from V and 3 bases from J, the junction contained 5 bases not matched to a gene. CDR3 length: 15 residues. Germline CDR1 KGHSH, CDR2 LQKENI. The CDR3 region is CASSRGQSSNEKLFF. CDR3 in DNA: TGTGCCAGCTCACGGGGACAGAGCTCTAATGAAAAACTGTTTTTT.

The gene calls are TRBV14 and TRBJ2-1, with a weak D call TRBD2 (5 bases). The CDR3 spans 14 residues. The germline V and J ends were trimmed by 4 bases and 4 bases, with 11 bases remaining between them. The germline gives CDR1 SGHDN, CDR2 FVKESK. The CDR3 DNA is TGTGCCAGCAGCCCAGGAGGATTATACAATGAGCAGTTCTTC. Translated: CASSPGGLYNEQFF.

CDR3 bases: TGTGCCAGCAGCTTGTCGGGGAGTGGGAGTTTTGGGACCCAGTACTTC. This gives the protein CASSLSGSGSFGTQYF. The gene calls are TRBV5-4 and TRBJ2-5, with D possibly matching TRBD2 (5 bases). The CDR3 loop spans 16 amino acids. The germline gives CDR1 SGHNT, CDR2 YYREEE (reference sequence). V was pared by 1 base and J by 7 bases, with 20 bases between.

A few counts support this clone. The chain employs TRBV7-9 and TRBJ1-3; possible D gene TRBD1, 5 bases. V was trimmed by 5 bases and J by 3 bases, leaving 11 bases between them. From germline, CDR1 is SEHNR and CDR2 FQNEAQ (reference sequence). The CDR3 has 14 residues. The CDR3, as DNA: TGTGCCAGCAGCATCGACAGAGATGGAAACACCATATATTTT. Protein product: CASSIDRDGNTIYF.

V is TRBV28 and J is TRBJ1-2; TRBD1 is a possible D gene (6 bases). Trimming pared 5 bases from V and 7 bases from J, leaving 20 bases between. Germline-derived CDR1 and CDR2 are MDHEN and SYDVKM. The CDR3 runs 15 residues. The chain's CDR3 is CASSNPLQGRSGYTF. CDR3 bases: TGTGCCAGCAGTAACCCTTTACAGGGACGTTCTGGCTACACCTTC.

This sequence joins TRBV7-9 and TRBJ2-7; 8 bases line up with TRBD1. Unmatched junction bases numbered 6, after V lost 5 bases and J lost 3 bases. The CDR3 runs to 14 residues. The germline gives CDR1 SEHNR, CDR2 FQNEAQ (reference sequence). The CDR3 DNA reads as TGTGCCAGCAGCCGGACAGGGAAAAACTACGAGCAGTACTTC. Translating it yields CASSRTGKNYEQYF.

With respect to this clone: The same CDR3 arises from other DNA sequences in this sample as well. This chain joins TRBV12-3 or TRBV12-4 and TRBJ1-2, with TRBD1 matching over 9 bases. The V segment lost 3 bases and the J segment 4 bases; nucleotides outside the gene matches: 0. The CDR3 is 13 amino acids. CDR3 region: CASSLGQGYGYTF. CDR3 DNA: TGTGCCAGCAGTTTGGGACAGGGCTATGGCTACACCTTC.

The chain carries TRBV7-8 and TRBJ1-5; 8 nucleotides align to TRBD1. With 5 bases clipped from V and 2 bases from J, the junction kept 5 bases outside the gene matches. The CDR3 has 15 residues. The germline V gene encodes CDR1 SGHVS and CDR2 FQNEAQ. The CDR3 spells CASSSDRGGNQPQHF. The CDR3 DNA is TGTGCCAGCAGCAGCGACAGGGGTGGCAATCAGCCCCAGCATTTT.

The gene calls are TRBV6-1 and TRBJ2-7; D may be TRBD2 (6 bases). This CDR3 spans 15 amino acids. CDR1 and CDR2 (germline): MNHNS, SASEGT. The V gene lost 2 bases and the J gene lost 0 bases, with 11 bases spanning the gap. Here the CDR3 DNA reads TGTGCCAGCAGTGAATCGTGGGAGGCCTCCTACGAGCAGTACTTC. Residues: CASSESWEASYEQYF.

The chain carries TRBV15 and TRBJ2-3; 7 nucleotides align to TRBD2. This CDR3 region has 17 residues. Germline CDR1 LNHNV, CDR2 YYDKDF (reference sequence). Trimming cost V 3 bases and J 1 base; bases outside gene matches: 10. The CDR3, as DNA: TGTGCCACCAGCAGTTCTCAAGCGGGACCCCGCACAGATACGCAGTATTTT. Its protein product is CATSSSQAGPRTDTQYF.

The CDR3 loop reads CASSLEGGPGMTYNEQFF. The CDR3 DNA follows: TGTGCCAGCAGCTTGGAAGGGGGTCCGGGTATGACCTACAATGAGCAGTTCTTC. The gene calls are TRBV5-6 and TRBJ2-1, with a weak D call TRBD1 (6 bases). Trimming stripped 0 bases from V and 2 bases from J, with 18 bases between. This CDR3 region has 18 residues. The V gene's germline CDR1 is SGHDT and CDR2 YYEEEE.

The chain joins TRBV6-5 to TRBJ2-2; a possible D gene is TRBD1 (5 bases). The CDR3 extends over 12 amino acids. Trimming took off 8 bases at V and 6 bases at J, with 10 bases between the two ends. Looked up from germline, CDR1 is MNHEY and CDR2 is SVGAGI. This CDR3 is CASYLGAGELFF. Here the CDR3 DNA reads TGTGCCAGCTACCTAGGGGCCGGGGAGCTGTTTTTT.

The chain has TRBV20-1 and TRBJ1-5; a weak D match, TRBD1 (6 bases). The germline gives CDR1 DFQATT, CDR2 SNEGSKA (reference sequence). Trimming removed 3 bases at V and 5 bases at J, with 8 bases between. The CDR3 contains 12 residues. The DNA of the CDR3 is TGCAGTGCTAGTAGACAGGATCAGCCCCAGCATTTT. This encodes CSASRQDQPQHF.

The chain is built from TRBV29-1 and TRBJ2-1, with 7 nucleotides matching TRBD1. The ends lost 7 bases at V and 2 bases at J; junction bases unmatched: 8. This CDR3 is 14 amino acids long. The germline V gene encodes CDR1 SQVTM and CDR2 ANQGSEA. CDR3 region: CSGQTGSAYNEQFF. The CDR3 nucleotides read TGCAGCGGCCAGACAGGGAGTGCCTACAATGAGCAGTTCTTC.

The V gene is TRBV5-1, the J gene TRBJ2-1, with 9 bases aligning to TRBD2. V was pared by 3 bases and J by 6 bases, with 4 bases of the junction left unmatched. The CDR3 covers 14 residues. From germline, CDR1 is SGHRS and CDR2 YFSETQ. This CDR3 is CASSSGTSSNEQFF. The CDR3, as DNA: TGCGCCAGCAGCTCCGGGACTAGCAGCAATGAGCAGTTCTTC.

The chain links TRBV29-1 to TRBJ1-5; possible D gene TRBD1, 5 bases. Germline CDR1 reads SQVTM; CDR2 reads ANQGSEA. The CDR3 sequence is 15 residues long. The V gene lost 5 bases and the J gene lost 0 bases, with 14 bases spanning the gap. The DNA for the CDR3 is TGCAGCGTTTCTATCACAGGCCATAGCAATCAGCCCCAGCATTTT. This sequence encodes CSVSITGHSNQPQHF. Using reference TRBV29-1 and TRBJ1-5 for the parts outside the CDR3, the full variable domain is SAVISQKPSRDICQRGTSLTIQCQVDSQVTMMFWYRQQPGQSLTLIATANQGSEATYESGFVIDKFPISRPNLTFSTLTVSNMSPEDSSIYLCSVSITGHSNQPQHFGDGTRLSIL.

This chain joins TRBV5-1 and TRBJ1-1; TRBD1 agrees at 7 bases. Unmatched junction bases numbered 10, after V lost 4 bases and J lost 1 base. The CDR3 runs 16 residues. In germline, CDR1 is SGHRS, CDR2 YFSETQ. The CDR3 nucleotides read TGCGCCAGCAGCGAGGCCGGGACAGATGAGAACACTGAAGCTTTCTTT. Amino acids: CASSEAGTDENTEAFF.

The rearrangement joins TRBV30 to TRBJ2-5, with 7 positions matching TRBD2. The CDR3 totals 12 residues. The germline V gene has CDR1 GTSNPN and CDR2 SVGIG (reference sequence). J lost 9 bases, V lost 5 bases, and 9 bases had no gene match. CDR3 protein: CAWGSGFEAQYF. CDR3 bases: TGTGCCTGGGGTAGCGGGTTCGAGGCCCAGTACTTC.

This chain joins TRBV12-3 or TRBV12-4 and TRBJ1-4; tentatively, D is TRBD1 (5 bases). V was shortened by 3 bases and J by 11 bases, with 10 bases between the two germline ends. This CDR3 contains 12 residues. This chain's CDR3 is CASSFDSAKLFF. CDR3 nucleotide sequence: TGTGCCAGCAGTTTCGACAGCGCGAAACTGTTTTTT.

The CDR3 sequence is CASSLGSGGGTDTQYF. CDR3 in DNA: TGTGCCAGCAGCTTAGGTAGCGGGGGGGGGACAGATACGCAGTATTTT. The chain couples TRBV13 to TRBJ2-3, with 11 nucleotides matching TRBD2. Looked up from germline, CDR1 is PRHDT and CDR2 is FYEKMQ (reference sequence). This CDR3 comprises 16 residues. The J segment lost 3 bases and the V segment lost 0 bases, leaving 2 bases of the junction unmatched.

The rearrangement joins TRBV28 to TRBJ1-2; no reliable D call. Trimming shortened V by 3 bases and J by 7 bases, and 12 bases separated the two germline ends. CDR1 is MDHEN, CDR2 SYDVKM, per germline. The length of the CDR3 is 13 residues. This CDR3 reads CASSFRRRGGYTF. DNA for the CDR3: TGTGCCAGCAGTTTTAGGCGGCGGGGTGGCTACACCTTC.

The chain carries TRBV5-6 and TRBJ1-5, with TRBD1 matching over 7 bases. Trimming cost V 3 bases and J 6 bases; bases outside gene matches: 15. Germline assignment: CDR1 SGHDT and CDR2 YYEEEE. The CDR3 covers 17 residues. CDR3 sequence (DNA): TGTGCCAGCAGCTCCTCCGGGACAAAAGGGGGCAGTCAGCCCCAGCATTTT. Its translation is CASSSSGTKGGSQPQHF.

In its sample, this clone was seen a few times. This chain links TRBV6-1 with TRBJ1-4, with D possibly TRBD1 on 5 matching bases. Per the germline V gene, CDR1 is MNHNS and CDR2 is SASEGT. Trimming pared 2 bases from V and 8 bases from J, leaving 15 bases between. There are 15 residues in the CDR3. The CDR3 DNA reads TGTGCCAGCAGTGAACAGACAGCGACTCCCGAAAAACTGTTTTTT. The encoded protein is CASSEQTATPEKLFF.